The following is a T cell receptor (beta chain) sequence with its context. This record comes from a study of T cell changes during pregnancy in multiple sclerosis. The germline gives CDR1 SGHKS, CDR2 YYEKEE (reference sequence). This CDR3 contains 12 residues. Between the trimmed V and J ends, which lost 8 bases and 3 bases, there was a span of 11 bases. Profiling relied on immunoSEQ multiplex PCR, and the TCRdb table lists in-frame clones only, not all of them. Among over 25,000 clones listed, less than 90% were seen once. The source is a female donor with multiple sclerosis, enrolled in a pregnancy study. This specimen consisted of CD8+ T cells from peripheral blood mononuclear cells, obtained before pregnancy. The rearrangement links TRBV5-5 to TRBJ1-1; TRBD1 might be the D (6 bases). The CDR3 spells CASQQGYTEAFF. The CDR3 DNA is TGTGCCAGTCAACAGGGATACACTGAAGCTTTCTTT.